One sample yielded the 7 T cell receptor beta chains listed below, sequenced in a study of blood T cells in healthy people across ages. The use of a sample-barcoded 5' primer and a J-beta primer mix characterized a second PCR of about 7 to 12 cycles. Each CDR3 protein is one row after TCRdb ran MiXCR on the 5' RACE reads. The repertoire has over 1,200,000 distinct CDR3 sequences, around 59% of them found once; the top ten carry over 6.5%. Source material: blood. The source is a young man in good health.

The chain combines TRBV5-5 with TRBJ2-7; D is uncertain. Between the trimmed V and J ends, which lost 3 bases and 3 bases, there was a span of 19 bases. CDR3 size: 16 residues. The germline V gene encodes CDR1 SGHKS and CDR2 YYEKEE (reference sequence). The CDR3 coding sequence is TGTGCCAGCAGCTCGGTCGCCGCCCATCCCATCTACGAGCAGTACTTC. As protein: CASSSVAAHPIYEQYF.

This clonotype was counted between two and nine times. The V and J genes are TRBV29-1 and TRBJ2-7, with TRBD1 matching 8 bases. V lost 4 bases and J lost 0; bases outside the gene matches: 8. Germline V gene sequence: CDR1 SQVTM, CDR2 ANQGSEA. The CDR3 consists of 15 residues. The CDR3 region has the DNA TGCAGCGTTGTATCGACAGGGGCGACCTCCTACGAGCAGTACTTC. Amino acids: CSVVSTGATSYEQYF.

J is TRBJ2-1 and V is TRBV20-1; tentatively, D is TRBD2 (6 bases). The V end lost 3 bases, the J end lost 7 bases, and 16 bases lay between the germline ends. There are 14 residues in the CDR3. CDR1 and CDR2 from the germline V gene are DFQATT and SNEGSKA (reference sequence). CDR3 in amino acids: CSASGELEGNEQFF. CDR3 bases: TGCAGTGCTAGTGGAGAGTTGGAGGGGAATGAGCAGTTCTTC.

This CDR3 is CATVSGETQYF. DNA of the CDR3: TGTGCCACCGTGAGTGGGGAGACCCAGTACTTC. This chain connects TRBV10-3 to TRBJ2-5; D call uncertain. CDR3 length: 11 residues. Germline values: CDR1 ENHRY, CDR2 SYGVKD. V lost 10 bases and J lost 5, with 11 bases in between.

This clonotype was counted only a few times. V and J are TRBV4-1 and TRBJ2-3; D may be TRBD1 or TRBD2 (6 bases each). Trimming shortened V by 5 bases and J by 6 bases, and 12 bases separated the two germline ends. The CDR3 consists of 13 residues. Germline V gene lookup returns CDR1 MGHRA and CDR2 YSYEKL. CDR3 nucleotides: TGCGCCAGCAGCACAGAGGGGGGCGATACGCAGTATTTT. Translating gives CASSTEGGDTQYF.

This clonotype was detected only a few times. The chain has TRBV27 and TRBJ2-5; 10 bases align to TRBD2. Losses at the gene ends were 3 bases for V and 2 bases for J; bases not matched to a gene: 3. The CDR3 totals 15 residues. The germline gives CDR1 MNHEY, CDR2 SMNVEV (reference sequence). CDR3 in DNA: TGTGCCAGCAGTTTGAAGCGGGGGGGACAAGAGACCCAGTACTTC. Amino acids: CASSLKRGGQETQYF.

The V call is TRBV7-9, the J call TRBJ2-3; D is perhaps TRBD2 (6 bases). The CDR3 contains 15 residues. CDR1 and CDR2 (germline): SEHNR, FQNEAQ (reference sequence). V dropped 6 bases and J dropped 5 bases, with 18 bases sitting between them. CDR3 sequence reads: CASSDPGLAVDTQYF. In nucleotides, the CDR3 is TGTGCCAGCAGTGATCCGGGACTTGCCGTAGATACGCAGTATTTT.